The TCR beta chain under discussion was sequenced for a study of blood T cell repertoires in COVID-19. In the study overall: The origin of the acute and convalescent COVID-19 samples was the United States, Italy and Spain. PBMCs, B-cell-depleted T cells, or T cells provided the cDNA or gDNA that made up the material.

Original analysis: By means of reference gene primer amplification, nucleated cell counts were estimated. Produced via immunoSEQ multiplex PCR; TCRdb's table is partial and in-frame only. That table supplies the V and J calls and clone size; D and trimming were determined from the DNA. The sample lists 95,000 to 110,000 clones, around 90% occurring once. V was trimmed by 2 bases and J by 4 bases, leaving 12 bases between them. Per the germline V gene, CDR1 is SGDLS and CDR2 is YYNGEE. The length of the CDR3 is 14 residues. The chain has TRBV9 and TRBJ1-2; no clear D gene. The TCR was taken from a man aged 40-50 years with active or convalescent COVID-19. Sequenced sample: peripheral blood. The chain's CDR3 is CASSVRLSPYGYTF. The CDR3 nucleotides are TGTGCCAGCAGCGTTCGCTTGAGCCCCTATGGCTACACCTTC.